The present entry profiles one TCR beta chain with its context. The antigen remains undetermined. The data are from a study of OX40 agonist ivuxolimab in advanced cancers. Study information: Across the patients, intravenous ivuxolimab was delivered every 2 weeks at 0.01 to 10 mg/kg. Study observations and caveats: Individuals who were partial responders at 0.1-3.0 mg/kg had clonal expansion that ranked among the lowest. Antigen specificity remained undetermined for the expanded peripheral T cells.

V gave up 5 bases and J gave up 2 bases; unmatched junction bases: 12. The CDR3 is 17 residues long. Germline V gives CDR1 LNHNV, CDR2 YYDKDF (reference sequence). Autoimmune disease history or systemic immunosuppression disqualified patients. Clones were sequenced by immunoSEQ multiplex PCR, and TCRdb holds only the in-frame ones, with some missing. Among 90,000 or so clones listed, around 90% were seen once. The chain has TRBV15 and TRBJ2-1, with TRBD2 identical over 7 bases. The sequence was collected from an adult with an advanced solid tumor such as melanoma, head and neck, liver or kidney cancer. The input for sequencing was CD4+ or CD8+ T cells sorted from blood, taken in a trial of the OX40 agonist ivuxolimab. The CDR3 reads CATSGGVASVTYNEQFF. CDR3 coding DNA: TGTGCCACCAGCGGGGGGGTGGCGTCAGTAACCTACAATGAGCAGTTCTTC.